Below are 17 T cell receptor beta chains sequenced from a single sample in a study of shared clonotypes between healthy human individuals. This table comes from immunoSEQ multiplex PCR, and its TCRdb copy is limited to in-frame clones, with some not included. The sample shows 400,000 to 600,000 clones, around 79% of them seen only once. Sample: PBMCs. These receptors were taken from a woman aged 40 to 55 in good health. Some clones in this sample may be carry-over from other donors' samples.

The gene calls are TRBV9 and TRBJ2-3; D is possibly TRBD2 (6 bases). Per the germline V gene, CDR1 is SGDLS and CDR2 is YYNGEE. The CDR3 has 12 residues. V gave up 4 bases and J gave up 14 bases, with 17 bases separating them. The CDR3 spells CASSPTTGSRYF. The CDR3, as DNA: TGTGCCAGCAGCCCCACAACCGGGAGCCGGTATTTT.

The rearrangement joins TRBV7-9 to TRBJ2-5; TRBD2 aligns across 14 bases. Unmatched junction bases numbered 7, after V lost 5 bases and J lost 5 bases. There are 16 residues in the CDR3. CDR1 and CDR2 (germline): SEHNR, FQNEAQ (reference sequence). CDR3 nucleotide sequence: TGTGCCAGCAGCGATAGGGGACTAGCGGGAGTGGAGACCCAGTACTTC. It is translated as CASSDRGLAGVETQYF. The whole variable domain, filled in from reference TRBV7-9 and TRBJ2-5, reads DTGVSQNPRHKITKRGQNVTFRCDPISEHNRLYWYRQTLGQGPEFLTYFQNEAQLEKSRLLSDRFSAERPKGSFSTLEIQRTEQGDSAMYLCASSDRGLAGVETQYFGPGTRLLVL.

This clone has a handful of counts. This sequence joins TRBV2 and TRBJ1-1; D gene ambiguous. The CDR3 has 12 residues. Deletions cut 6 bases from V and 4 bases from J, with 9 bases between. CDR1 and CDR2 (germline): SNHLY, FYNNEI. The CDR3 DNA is TGTGCCAGCAGGTCCCCGGGCACTGAAGCTTTCTTT. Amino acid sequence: CASRSPGTEAFF.

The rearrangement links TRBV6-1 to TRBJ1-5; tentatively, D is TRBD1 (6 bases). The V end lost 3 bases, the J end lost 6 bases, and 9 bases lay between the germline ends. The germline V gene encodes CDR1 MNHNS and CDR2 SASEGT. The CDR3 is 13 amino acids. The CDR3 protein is CASSDNRVQPQHF. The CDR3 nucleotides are TGTGCCAGCAGTGACAACAGGGTTCAGCCCCAGCATTTT.

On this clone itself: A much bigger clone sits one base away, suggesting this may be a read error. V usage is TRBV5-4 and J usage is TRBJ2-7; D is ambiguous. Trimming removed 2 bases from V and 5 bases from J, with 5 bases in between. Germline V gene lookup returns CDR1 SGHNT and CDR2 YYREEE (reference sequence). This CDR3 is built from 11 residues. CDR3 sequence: CASSLRNEQYF. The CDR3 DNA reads TGTGCCAGCAGCTTAAGAAACGAGCAGTACTTC.

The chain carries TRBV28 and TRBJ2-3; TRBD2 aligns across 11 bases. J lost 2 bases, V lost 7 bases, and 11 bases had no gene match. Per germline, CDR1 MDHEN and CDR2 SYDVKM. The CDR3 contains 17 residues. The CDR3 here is CASTPHLAGGNTDTQYF. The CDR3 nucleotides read TGTGCCAGCACCCCCCATCTAGCGGGAGGTAACACAGATACGCAGTATTTT.

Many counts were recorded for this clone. CDR3 sequence reads: CASSRQGLAGRNEQFF. In DNA form, the CDR3 reads TGTGCCAGCAGCCGCCAGGGACTAGCAGGAAGGAATGAGCAGTTCTTC. The V call is TRBV7-8, the J call TRBJ2-1; TRBD2 aligns across 9 bases. This CDR3 comprises 16 residues. CDR1 and CDR2 from the germline V gene are SGHVS and FQNEAQ. The trim removed 5 bases at V and 7 bases at J, leaving 12 bases unmatched.

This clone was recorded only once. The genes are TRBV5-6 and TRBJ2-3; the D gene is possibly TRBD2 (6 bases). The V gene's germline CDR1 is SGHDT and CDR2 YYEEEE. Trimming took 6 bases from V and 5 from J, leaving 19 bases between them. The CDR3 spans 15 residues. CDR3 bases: TGTGCCAGCACCGACCGCGGGATGGGAAAAGATACGCAGTATTTT. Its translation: CASTDRGMGKDTQYF.

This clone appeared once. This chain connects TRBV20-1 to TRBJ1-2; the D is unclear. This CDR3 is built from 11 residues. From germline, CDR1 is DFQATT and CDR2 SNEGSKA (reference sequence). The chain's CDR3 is CTTYNNYGYTF. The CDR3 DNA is TGCACCACGTACAATAACTATGGCTACACCTTC.

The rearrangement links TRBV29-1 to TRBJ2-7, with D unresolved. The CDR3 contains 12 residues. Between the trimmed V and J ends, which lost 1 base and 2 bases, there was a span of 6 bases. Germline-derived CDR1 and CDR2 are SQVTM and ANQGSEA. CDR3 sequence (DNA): TGCAGCGTTGAAGTGCCGCCCTACGAGCAGTACTTC. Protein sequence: CSVEVPPYEQYF.

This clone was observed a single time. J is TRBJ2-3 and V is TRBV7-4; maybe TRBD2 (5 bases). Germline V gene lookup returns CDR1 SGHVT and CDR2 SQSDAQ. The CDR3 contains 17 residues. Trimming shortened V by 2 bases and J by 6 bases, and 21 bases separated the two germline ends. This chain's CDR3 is CASSLPPLGVITDTQYF. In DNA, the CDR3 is TGTGCCAGCAGCTTACCCCCCTTGGGAGTTATAACGGATACGCAGTATTTT.

The CDR3 nucleotides are TGTGCCAGCAGCTTCGGTCCGGGGTCATCTGGAAACACCATATATTTT. Translated, it gives CASSFGPGSSGNTIYF. The rearrangement uses TRBV7-2 and TRBJ1-3, with unresolved D. Germline V lookup: CDR1 SGHTA, CDR2 FQGNSA. Trimming removed 3 bases at V and 1 base at J, with 13 bases between. This CDR3 is 16 amino acids long.

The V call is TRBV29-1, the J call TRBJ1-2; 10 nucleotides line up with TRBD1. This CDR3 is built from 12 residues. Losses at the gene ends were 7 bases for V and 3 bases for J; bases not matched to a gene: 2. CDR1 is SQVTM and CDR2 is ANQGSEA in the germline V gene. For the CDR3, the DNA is TGCAGCGGACAGGGGGCGGACTATGGCTACACCTTC. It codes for CSGQGADYGYTF.

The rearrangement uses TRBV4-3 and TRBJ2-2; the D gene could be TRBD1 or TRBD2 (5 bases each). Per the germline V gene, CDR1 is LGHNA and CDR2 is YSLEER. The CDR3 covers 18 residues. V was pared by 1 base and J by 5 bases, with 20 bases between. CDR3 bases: TGCGCCAGCAGCCAAGTTGCCGGAGGTGGGGACCTGACCGGGGAGCTGTTTTTT. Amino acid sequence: CASSQVAGGGDLTGELFF.

This CDR3 is CASSSGPHYGYTF. The DNA for the CDR3 is TGTGCCAGCAGTTCAGGACCACACTATGGCTACACCTTC. This chain joins TRBV28 and TRBJ1-2; D gene ambiguous. The CDR3 consists of 13 residues. The germline CDR1 and CDR2 sequences are MDHEN and SYDVKM. Trimming left V 4 bases short and J 3 bases short, with 9 bases between.

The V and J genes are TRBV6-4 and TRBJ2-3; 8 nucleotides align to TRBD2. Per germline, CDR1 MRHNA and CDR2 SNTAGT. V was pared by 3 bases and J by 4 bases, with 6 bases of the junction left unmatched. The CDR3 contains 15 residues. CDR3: CASSEGAGRADTQYF. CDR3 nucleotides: TGTGCCAGCAGTGAAGGCGCCGGGAGGGCAGATACGCAGTATTTT.

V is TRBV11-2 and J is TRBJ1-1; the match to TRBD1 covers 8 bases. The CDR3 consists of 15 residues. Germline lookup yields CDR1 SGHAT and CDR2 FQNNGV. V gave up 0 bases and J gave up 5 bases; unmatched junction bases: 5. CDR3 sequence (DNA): TGTGCCAGCAGCTTAGATGGACAGGGTAGTACTGAAGCTTTCTTT. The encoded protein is CASSLDGQGSTEAFF.